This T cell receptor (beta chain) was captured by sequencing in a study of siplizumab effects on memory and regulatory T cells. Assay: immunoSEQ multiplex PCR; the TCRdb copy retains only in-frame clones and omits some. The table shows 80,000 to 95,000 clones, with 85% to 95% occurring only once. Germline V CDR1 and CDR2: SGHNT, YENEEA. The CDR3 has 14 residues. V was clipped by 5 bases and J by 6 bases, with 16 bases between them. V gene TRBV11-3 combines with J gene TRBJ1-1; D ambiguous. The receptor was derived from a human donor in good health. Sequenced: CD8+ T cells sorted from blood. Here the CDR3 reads CASSPSAGVAEAFF. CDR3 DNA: TGTGCCAGCAGCCCTTCTGCCGGGGTGGCTGAAGCTTTCTTT.